This T cell receptor beta chain came from a study of shared clonotypes between healthy human individuals. Study-level results: Clonotype sharing levels among donors were expected to vary with sequencing depth. Among four donors, approximately 4.6% of naive CD4 clonotypes were found in common.

With regard to this clone: Its antigen is as yet unknown.

Positively selected for CCR7, the CD45RO-negative cells used as naive CD8 cells excluded terminally differentiated effector memory CD45RA+ cells. All of the donors resided in Nashville, Tennessee, and each was a Caucasian adult. Several immunoSEQ plates received, in even portions, the genomic DNA of each subset. Assay used: immunoSEQ multiplex PCR; TCRdb lists only in-frame clones, some missing. Among hundreds of thousands of clones listed, approximately 96% were seen once. Trimming left V 3 bases short and J 2 bases short, with 18 bases between. The CDR3 is made up of 16 amino acids. The germline gives CDR1 SGHKS, CDR2 YYEKEE (reference sequence).

The TCR was taken from a woman between 25 and 40 years old in good health. J is TRBJ2-7 and V is TRBV5-5, with a tentative D call TRBD1 (6 bases). Sequencing was done on a sample of naive CD8+ T cells sorted from blood. The CDR3 nucleotides read TGTGCCAGCAGCTCTACAGGGAATTTGTTGCCCTACGAGCAGTACTTC. Its translation: CASSSTGNLLPYEQYF.